These 17 T cell receptor beta chains were sequenced from one sample in a study of blood T cell repertoires in COVID-19. Sequencing was performed with immunoSEQ multiplex PCR; in TCRdb, only in-frame clones are kept and a portion is missing. The sample has roughly 79,000 clones, roughly 89% seen once. The sequencing sample was made of peripheral blood. The receptors derive from a woman between 50 and 59 years old with acute or convalescent COVID-19.

The V and J genes are TRBV19 and TRBJ1-1; 8 bases fit TRBD1. This CDR3 region has 14 residues. Germline values: CDR1 LNHDA, CDR2 SQIVND (reference sequence). After removal of 8 bases from V and 10 bases from J, the junction contained 15 bases not matched to a gene. Here the CDR3 reads CASGTTGQGFAAFF. CDR3 coding DNA: TGTGCCAGTGGTACGACAGGACAGGGTTTTGCAGCTTTCTTT.

This chain uses TRBV5-6 with TRBJ1-2, with 7 nucleotides matching TRBD1. Germline V gives CDR1 SGHDT, CDR2 YYEEEE. V lost 4 bases, J lost 0 bases, and 3 bases stayed unmatched. CDR3 length: 14 amino acids. Here the CDR3 DNA reads TGTGCCAGCAGCACTGGGACAGCTAACTATGGCTACACCTTC. It yields the protein CASSTGTANYGYTF.

This chain joins TRBV6-4 and TRBJ2-1; TRBD1 agrees at 9 bases. V shed 5 bases, J shed 3 bases, and the junction held 8 bases outside the gene matches. This CDR3 contains 16 residues. The germline V gene encodes CDR1 MRHNA and CDR2 SNTAGT. DNA of the CDR3: TGTGCCAGCAGTCTCGGGACAGGGACTGGCTACAATGAGCAGTTCTTC. Its translation: CASSLGTGTGYNEQFF.

The chain joins TRBV9 to TRBJ1-2; 8 nucleotides align to TRBD1. Looked up from germline, CDR1 is SGDLS and CDR2 is YYNGEE. CDR3 length equals 15 residues. V trimming: 0 bases; J trimming: 3 bases; junction bases outside the gene matches: 4. DNA of the CDR3: TGTGCCAGCAGCGTAGCTCCAGGGGGCGACTATGGCTACACCTTC. Residues: CASSVAPGGDYGYTF.

The gene calls are TRBV27 and TRBJ1-6, with 9 bases that match TRBD1. J lost 7 bases, V lost 4 bases, and 5 bases had no gene match. CDR1 and CDR2 (germline): MNHEY, SMNVEV (reference sequence). This CDR3 contains 15 residues. The CDR3 protein is CASSYIQGANSPLHF. For the CDR3, the DNA is TGTGCCAGCAGTTACATACAGGGGGCAAATTCACCCCTCCACTTT.

The V call is TRBV30, the J call TRBJ2-3; D possibly corresponds to TRBD2 (6 bases). Trimming stripped 1 base from V and 9 bases from J, with 14 bases between. Germline V gene data show CDR1 as GTSNPN and CDR2 as SVGIG (reference sequence). The CDR3 contains 13 residues. CDR3 region: CAWSDSGSWTQYF. Here the CDR3 DNA reads TGTGCCTGGAGTGACAGCGGGTCATGGACGCAGTATTTT.

This clone was counted between two and nine times. The rearrangement links TRBV4-3 to TRBJ2-5; maybe TRBD2 (5 bases). The CDR3 extends over 15 amino acids. V lost 0 bases, J lost 4 bases, and 12 bases lay in between. Germline V gives CDR1 LGHNA, CDR2 YSLEER. CDR3 nucleotide sequence: TGCGCCAGCAGCCAAGATTTTGGGGAGCGAGAGACCCAGTACTTC. It encodes CASSQDFGERETQYF.

This rearrangement joins TRBV5-1 to TRBJ1-6; 10 bases map to TRBD1. Germline trimming cut 3 bases from V and 3 bases from J; bases unmatched to any gene: 6. This CDR3 spans 17 amino acids. Germline-derived CDR1 and CDR2 are SGHRS and YFSETQ. The DNA for the CDR3 is TGCGCCAGCAGCTCCGGACAGGGGGGAAGCTATAATTCACCCCTCCACTTT. This sequence encodes CASSSGQGGSYNSPLHF.

The chain combines TRBV9 with TRBJ2-7, with 13 bases that match TRBD2. The CDR3 extends over 15 amino acids. The J segment lost 5 bases and the V segment lost 3 bases, leaving 5 bases of the junction unmatched. Germline CDR1 is SGDLS and CDR2 is YYNGEE. CDR3 protein: CASSARTSGSHEQYF. CDR3 in DNA: TGTGCCAGCAGCGCCCGGACTAGCGGGAGCCACGAGCAGTACTTC.

This sequence joins TRBV3-1 (or the pseudogene TRBV3-2) and TRBJ1-1; 9 nucleotides agree with TRBD1. This CDR3 comprises 14 residues. Per germline, CDR1 LGHDT and CDR2 YNNKEL (reference sequence). J was trimmed by 4 bases and V by 7 bases; bases with no gene match: 7. The DNA of the CDR3 is TGTGCCAGCACCCTGACAGGGGGTATCACTGAAGCTTTCTTT. Protein: CASTLTGGITEAFF.

The rearrangement joins TRBV18 to TRBJ1-1, with D possibly TRBD1 on 6 matching bases. V gave up 5 bases and J gave up 1 base, with 8 bases separating them. CDR3 size: 13 residues. Germline CDR1 reads KGHSH; CDR2 reads LQKENI. The CDR3 coding sequence is TGTGCCAGCTCATTGGGACAGAACACTGAAGCTTTCTTT. The encoded protein is CASSLGQNTEAFF.

The J gene is TRBJ1-4, the V gene TRBV4-1, with D possibly TRBD1 on 5 matching bases. Germline V lookup: CDR1 MGHRA, CDR2 YSYEKL. The V end lost 1 base, the J end lost 4 bases, and 13 bases lay between the germline ends. CDR3 length: 16 amino acids. CDR3 nucleotides: TGCGCCAGCAGCCAAGGACAGACTTCCTTTAATGAAAAACTGTTTTTT. Residues: CASSQGQTSFNEKLFF.

This chain links TRBV5-5 with TRBJ2-1, with 8 positions matching TRBD1. Germline trimming cut 1 base from V and 4 bases from J; bases unmatched to any gene: 10. CDR3 size: 17 residues. From germline, CDR1 is SGHKS and CDR2 YYEKEE (reference sequence). The CDR3 DNA is TGTGCCAGCAGCTTGAGGTGGACAGGGACCGGGTACAATGAGCAGTTCTTC. It is translated as CASSLRWTGTGYNEQFF. Complete variable domain (other parts from reference TRBV5-5 and TRBJ2-1): DAGVTQSPTHLIKTRGQQVTLRCSPISGHKSVSWYQQVLGQGPQFIFQYYEKEERGRGNFPDRFSARQFPNYSSELNVNALLLGDSALYLCASSLRWTGTGYNEQFFGPGTRLTVL.

The rearrangement joins TRBV19 to TRBJ1-6; 9 bases agree with TRBD1. From germline, CDR1 is LNHDA and CDR2 SQIVND (reference sequence). Trimming cost V 3 bases and J 8 bases; bases outside gene matches: 8. The length of the CDR3 is 16 residues. The chain's CDR3 is CASSMSVGTGYSPLHF. The CDR3 nucleotides are TGTGCCAGTAGTATGAGTGTCGGGACAGGGTATTCACCCCTCCACTTT.

The V and J genes are TRBV19 and TRBJ2-2, with D perhaps TRBD2 (6 bases). The CDR3 is 15 residues long. The germline V gene encodes CDR1 LNHDA and CDR2 SQIVND (reference sequence). V dropped 6 bases and J dropped 6 bases, with 17 bases sitting between them. The CDR3 spells CASRNQAGSAGELFF. For the CDR3, the DNA is TGTGCCAGTAGAAATCAGGCGGGGTCTGCCGGGGAGCTGTTTTTT.

The chain links TRBV7-6 to TRBJ2-7; 11 bases map to TRBD2. CDR1 SGHVS and CDR2 FNYEAQ come from the germline V gene. CDR3 length: 15 residues. Trimming cost V 4 bases and J 4 bases; bases outside gene matches: 6. The CDR3 region has the DNA TGTGCCAGCAGCTCCGAAACTAGCGGGGGATACGAGCAGTACTTC. Encoded protein: CASSSETSGGYEQYF.

The CDR3 loop is CASSDRETGELFF. CDR3 DNA sequence: TGCGCCAGCAGTGACAGGGAAACCGGGGAGCTGTTTTTT. V usage is TRBV10-1 and J usage is TRBJ2-2, with D possibly matching TRBD1 (5 bases). The CDR3 consists of 13 residues. V lost 3 bases and J 5 bases, leaving 7 bases between the germline ends. CDR1 is WNHNN and CDR2 is SYGVQD in the germline V gene (reference sequence).